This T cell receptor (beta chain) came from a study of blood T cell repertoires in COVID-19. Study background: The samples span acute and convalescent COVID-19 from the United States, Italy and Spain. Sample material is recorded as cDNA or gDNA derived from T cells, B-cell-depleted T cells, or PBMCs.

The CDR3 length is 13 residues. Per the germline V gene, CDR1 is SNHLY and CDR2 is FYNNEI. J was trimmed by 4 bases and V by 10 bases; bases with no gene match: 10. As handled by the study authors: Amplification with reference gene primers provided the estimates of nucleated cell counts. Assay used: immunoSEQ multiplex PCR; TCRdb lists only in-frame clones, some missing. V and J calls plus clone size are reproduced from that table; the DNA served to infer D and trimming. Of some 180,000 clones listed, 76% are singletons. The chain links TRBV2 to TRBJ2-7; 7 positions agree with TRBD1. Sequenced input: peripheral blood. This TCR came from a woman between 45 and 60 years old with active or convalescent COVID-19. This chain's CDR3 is CAIHQTGKYEQYF. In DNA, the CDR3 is TGTGCCATCCATCAGACAGGGAAGTACGAGCAGTACTTC.